What follows are 3 T cell receptor beta chains derived from one specimen sequenced in a study of somatic mutations in cytotoxic T cells in rheumatoid arthritis. Some clones are missing from TCRdb's copy, which holds only in-frame ones; the method was immunoSEQ multiplex PCR. The profile shows some 38,000 clones, 70% to 85% of them singletons. The sequenced sample consisted of CD8+ T cells sorted from blood. The origin of the receptors is a man between 40 and 49 years old in good health.

This clone showed up just once. The chain links TRBV28 to TRBJ2-5, with 7 bases fitting TRBD1. Unmatched junction bases numbered 3, after V lost 6 bases and J lost 2 bases. The V gene's germline CDR1 is MDHEN and CDR2 SYDVKM. This CDR3 has 13 residues. The CDR3 DNA reads as TGTGCCAGCAGGGGACAGCCACAAGAGACCCAGTACTTC. This encodes CASRGQPQETQYF.

This clone was counted once. V and J are TRBV28 and TRBJ2-7, with TRBD1 matching over 7 bases. There are 14 residues in the CDR3. The junction had 4 bases not matched to a gene; V was cut back by 4 bases and J by 1 base. The germline V gene has CDR1 MDHEN and CDR2 SYDVKM. CDR3 amino acids: CASSYEGASYEQYF. In nucleotides, the CDR3 is TGTGCCAGCAGTTATGAGGGGGCTTCCTACGAGCAGTACTTC.

The gene calls are TRBV13 and TRBJ1-1, with D uncertain. The CDR3 covers 13 residues. Trimming pared 6 bases from V and 3 bases from J, leaving 11 bases between. Per germline, CDR1 PRHDT and CDR2 FYEKMQ (reference sequence). DNA of the CDR3: TGTGCCAGCAGTCCCCCCGGGGACACTGAAGCTTTCTTT. It yields the protein CASSPPGDTEAFF. The whole variable domain, filled in from reference TRBV13 and TRBJ1-1, reads AAGVIQSPRHLIKEKRETATLKCYPIPRHDTVYWYQQGPGQDPQFLISFYEKMQSDKGSIPDRFSAQQFSDYHSELNMSSLELGDSALYFCASSPPGDTEAFFGQGTRLTVV.